This TCR beta chain originates from a study of type 1 regulatory T cells (dated by TCRdb to about 2021). Study-wide context: The study characterized an in vitro protocol that generated a Tr1-enriched, alloantigen-specific CD4 T cell product named T-allo10. T-allo10 was being evaluated clinically in patients with hematological malignancies who were receiving allogeneic hematopoietic stem cell transplantation.

What the research found in general, with its limitations: Compared with non-Tr1 cells, Tr1 cells had a TCR repertoire that was more restricted, a finding the study read as clonal expansion induced by alloantigen.

Sequencing was carried out with an Illumina MiSeq. TCRdb trimmed public reads at Q25 via fastp, called clones via MiXCR and kept in-frame beta chains. CDR3 protein duplicates are merged, each entry listing the most common genes and DNA. The sample includes tens of thousands of distinct CDR3 sequences, with 10% to 15% observed a single time. The top ten hold 8% to 10% of the sample. Trimming at the junction amounts to 3 bases on V and 6 bases on J, and the germline ends lie 8 bases apart. From the cysteine up to the phenylalanine, the CDR3 has a length of 12 residues. Of the read, only the CDR3 DNA is kept; its 36 bases are in frame from base 1. Based on the germline V gene (reference sequence), the CDR1 and CDR2 sequences are DFQATT and SNEGSKA. This clonotype has more than one count but fewer than ten. Its antigen target is currently unknown. Base qualities were left out, and no much larger clone turns up one base away.

The sequenced sample consisted of cultured non-Tr1 T cells, either the whole culture or a sorted T cell fraction (not recorded which). The cell subset or site label on this specimen signifies: non-Tr1 population from the T-allo10 product. The receptor's source is a human donor in good health. In this chain, TRBV20-1 is recombined with TRBJ2-2, with the D gene not clear enough to name. The sequenced DNA is TGCAGTGCTAGTGGCCGCCCCGGGGAGCTGTTTTTT. Translated, it reads CSASGRPGELFF.